The clone carrying this TCR beta chain was detected ten times or more. The missing CDR3 end, 3 residues past where the read stops, is filled in from the germline J gene. Profiling relied on immunoSEQ multiplex PCR, and the TCRdb table lists in-frame clones only, not all of them. The sample is made up of about 35,000 clones, none counted only once. Germline V gene lookup returns CDR1 ENHRY and CDR2 SYGVKD. With V trimmed by 2 bases and J by 0 bases, 10 bases remained unmatched. The CDR3 loop spans 19 amino acids. This record belongs to a study of T cell clonality in common variable immunodeficiency. The chain recombines TRBV10-3 with TRBJ2-6; 7 bases map to TRBD1. The sequence derives from a person aged 18-69 years in good health. The sample taken for sequencing was peripheral blood mononuclear cells. The CDR3 loop reads CAISEGLGQEASGANVLTF. The part of the CDR3 DNA that was read is TGTGCCATCAGTGAGGGGTTAGGACAGGAAGCCTCTGGGGCCAACGTC.